This T cell receptor beta chain was found in a study of tumor-infiltrating lymphocytes in primary liver carcinoma. At the level of the study: Each of the growths was stage T1-T3 N0M0, extending roughly 4.2 to 11 cm across. Findings and caveats of the study: Pairs of tumor regions overlapped more than tumor-adjacent and tumor-blood pairs did.

RNA and DNA were co-extracted from approximately 20-30 mg of unsorted bulk tissue. Patients had primary liver carcinoma treated by surgical resection. The germline gives CDR1 LGHNT, CDR2 FRNRAP. The CDR3 spans 12 residues. Making TCR beta cDNA involved 400 to 600 ng total RNA and a constant-region primer. Libraries of TCR beta came from three nested multiplex PCR rounds with slightly modified ARM-PCR. In the first two PCR rounds, TRBV1-TRBV30 forward primers were paired with a C-beta reverse primer, and each round lasted roughly 9 cycles. MiXCR, run by TCRdb on the multiplex PCR reads, gives a single entry per CDR3 protein. The sample records roughly 80,000 distinct CDR3 sequences, under 75% being singletons. Points on this clonotype: Its specificity is not known. The junction does not match germline at one end; this may be a read error.

The sequenced material came from tumor-adjacent normal liver tissue. The receptor was isolated from a man in his forties with primary liver carcinoma and hepatitis B virus infection. The chain carries TRBV12-5 and TRBJ2-3, with D possibly matching TRBD1 (6 bases). The CDR3 is CASGMGAEVMVF. The CDR3 DNA reads TGTGCTAGTGGTATGGGGGCCGAGGTAATGGTTTTT.